The 15 T cell receptor beta chains reported below all come from one sample, sequenced in a study of blood T cell repertoires in COVID-19. Measured with immunoSEQ multiplex PCR; TCRdb has only the in-frame clones, and not every one. This table has approximately 150,000 clones, about 86% appearing once. Sequenced sample: peripheral blood. Source of these receptors: a woman in her 70s with acute or convalescent COVID-19.

The CDR3 region is CATSKDRGINQPQHF. The CDR3, as DNA: TGTGCCACCAGCAAAGACAGGGGGATCAATCAGCCCCAGCATTTT. J is TRBJ1-5 and V is TRBV15, with 9 bases aligning to TRBD1. Trimming took 4 bases from V and 3 from J; bases not matched to a gene: 4. Germline CDR1 LNHNV, CDR2 YYDKDF (reference sequence). The CDR3 loop spans 15 amino acids. Supplemented by reference TRBV15 and TRBJ1-5, the full variable domain reads DAMVIQNPRYQVTQFGKPVTLSCSQTLNHNVMYWYQQKSSQAPKLLFHYYDKDFNNEADTPDNFQSRRPNTSFCFLDIRSPGLGDTAMYLCATSKDRGINQPQHFGDGTRLSIL.

J is TRBJ2-2 and V is TRBV19; 8 bases line up with TRBD2. J gave up 0 bases and V 8 bases, and 5 bases lay outside the gene matches. This CDR3 spans 15 amino acids. CDR1 is LNHDA and CDR2 is SQIVND in the germline V gene (reference sequence). CDR3 DNA sequence: TGTGCCAGTCAACGGACTAGCCCGAACACCGGGGAGCTGTTTTTT. Encoded protein: CASQRTSPNTGELFF. Using reference TRBV19 and TRBJ2-2 for the parts outside the CDR3, the full variable domain is DGGITQSPKYLFRKEGQNVTLSCEQNLNHDAMYWYRQDPGQGLRLIYYSQIVNDFQKGDIAEGYSVSREKKESFPLTVTSAQKNPTAFYLCASQRTSPNTGELFFGEGSRLTVL.

The chain is built from TRBV27 and TRBJ2-3, with a weak D call TRBD2 (6 bases). From germline, CDR1 is MNHEY and CDR2 SMNVEV (reference sequence). V lost 2 bases to trimming and J lost 0 bases, with 12 bases between them. The CDR3 loop spans 16 amino acids. The CDR3 here is CASSLRRGSSTDTQYF. CDR3 in DNA: TGTGCCAGCAGTTTACGGCGGGGCTCTAGCACAGATACGCAGTATTTT.

On this clone: Other DNA sequences of this sample code for an identical CDR3. The rearrangement links TRBV24-1 to TRBJ1-2; 8 nucleotides line up with TRBD1. The V gene's germline CDR1 is KGHDR and CDR2 SFDVKD. The CDR3 runs 13 residues. V lost 4 bases and J lost 6; bases outside the gene matches: 3. This CDR3 is CATSDLDRDGYTF. CDR3 DNA sequence: TGTGCCACCAGTGACCTGGACAGGGATGGCTACACCTTC.

This clone was counted once. The gene calls are TRBV10-3 and TRBJ2-7; 8 nucleotides align to TRBD1. This CDR3 is 14 amino acids long. V was clipped by 5 bases and J by 2 bases; unmatched bases: 5. Per the germline V gene, CDR1 is ENHRY and CDR2 is SYGVKD. CDR3 loop: CAISPGTGPYEQYF. The CDR3 DNA reads as TGTGCCATCAGTCCGGGGACAGGCCCCTACGAGCAGTACTTC.

The genes are TRBV18 and TRBJ2-5; 12 bases are a match to TRBD2. The V segment lost 6 bases and the J segment 9 bases; nucleotides outside the gene matches: 8. CDR3 length equals 14 residues. Per germline, CDR1 KGHSH and CDR2 LQKENI. CDR3 DNA sequence: TGTGCCAGCTCCGGACTAGCGGGGTACGCGGCCCAGTACTTC. It translates to CASSGLAGYAAQYF.

The sample holds one count of this clone. The chain employs TRBV10-3 and TRBJ1-5; D is perhaps TRBD1 (5 bases). Germline values: CDR1 ENHRY, CDR2 SYGVKD. The CDR3 is made up of 13 amino acids. V lost 10 bases to trimming and J lost 3 bases, with 13 bases between them. CDR3 in DNA: TGTGCCACTCGCGGGACGCACAATCAGCCCCAGCATTTT. Protein sequence: CATRGTHNQPQHF.

J is TRBJ1-1 and V is TRBV3-1 (or the pseudogene TRBV3-2); D is uncertain. Germline-derived CDR1 and CDR2 are LGHDT and YNNKEL (reference sequence). V was clipped by 1 base and J by 3 bases, with 9 bases between them. CDR3 length equals 14 residues. CDR3 in DNA: TGTGCCAGCAGCCAAGTTGAGGGCCACACTGAAGCTTTCTTT. This codes for CASSQVEGHTEAFF.

The rearrangement links TRBV11-2 to TRBJ2-3; TRBD2 agrees at 9 bases. The ends lost 4 bases at V and 1 base at J; junction bases unmatched: 12. This CDR3 spans 18 amino acids. Germline V gene lookup returns CDR1 SGHAT and CDR2 FQNNGV. In DNA form, the CDR3 reads TGTGCCAGCAGCTGGTCGGCTGGCGGGAGGGCCGGCACAGATACGCAGTATTTT. It specifies CASSWSAGGRAGTDTQYF.

CDR3 coding DNA: TGTGCCAGCAGCCAAGGTCAGCCCAGGCGATCACCCCTCCACTTT. Its protein product is CASSQGQPRRSPLHF. The chain links TRBV14 to TRBJ1-6; unclear D gene. V gave up 1 base and J gave up 10 bases, with 14 bases separating them. The CDR3 has 15 residues. Germline CDR1 is SGHDN and CDR2 is FVKESK.

This sequence joins TRBV7-2 and TRBJ1-6; the match to TRBD1 covers 9 bases. The ends lost 4 bases at V and 6 bases at J; junction bases unmatched: 7. Germline CDR1 reads SGHTA; CDR2 reads FQGNSA. The CDR3 runs to 16 residues. CDR3 DNA: TGTGCCAGCAGCTCCCTCCCGGGACAGGGTAATTCACCCCTCCACTTT. This sequence encodes CASSSLPGQGNSPLHF.

The V call is TRBV4-3, the J call TRBJ1-1; D gene unclear. Germline V gene lookup returns CDR1 LGHNA and CDR2 YSLEER. V was shortened by 1 base and J by 1 base, with 7 bases between the two germline ends. The CDR3 covers 14 residues. The CDR3 region is CASSQVPGNTEAFF. The CDR3 DNA reads TGCGCCAGCAGCCAAGTACCAGGGAACACTGAAGCTTTCTTT.

The chain combines TRBV5-8 with TRBJ1-2; possible D gene TRBD1, 5 bases. V lost 0 bases and J lost 8, with 11 bases in between. This CDR3 is built from 13 residues. Germline V CDR1 and CDR2: SGHTS, YDEGEE. The CDR3 sequence is CASSLGGVGGYTF. The CDR3, as DNA: TGTGCCAGCAGCTTGGGGGGGGTAGGCGGCTACACCTTC.

The J gene is TRBJ2-7, the V gene TRBV24-1; 11 bases map to TRBD1. The ends lost 3 bases at V and 2 bases at J; junction bases unmatched: 2. From germline, CDR1 is KGHDR and CDR2 SFDVKD. CDR3 size: 15 residues. The CDR3 DNA reads TGTGCCACCAGTGATCCGGGACAGGGGGCCTACGAGCAGTACTTC. This codes for CATSDPGQGAYEQYF.

The gene calls are TRBV7-3 and TRBJ2-6; TRBD2 matches at 12 bases. Trimming at V came to 5 bases and at J to 0 bases, leaving 5 bases not matched to a gene. Germline lookup yields CDR1 SGHTA and CDR2 FQGTGA. This CDR3 spans 18 amino acids. CDR3 sequence (DNA): TGTGCCAGCAGCCCAAGACTAGCGGGGGTCTCTGGGGCCAACGTCCTGACTTTC. Its translation: CASSPRLAGVSGANVLTF.